This T cell receptor (beta chain) appears in the sequencing data of a study of CD8+CD57+ T cells in acquired aplastic anemia (dated by TCRdb to the late 2010s). Background for the entire study: Extracted DNA from sorted CD4+ and CD8+ cells averaged approximately 3.4 ug, ranging from roughly 0.17 to 27.4 ug. Healthy donor samples averaged about 10 million reads for CD4+ and roughly 11 million for CD8+ cells. Beyond this particular receptor, the publication reports: About 28 CD8+ CDR3 sequences were found in both patients and controls but appeared to be highly expressed in patients and within the immunodominant clones of the patients. Between patients and healthy controls, no significant difference in CD8+ Simpson's diversity was found (P=0.060).

Concerning this clonotype itself: The clone's antigen remains unknown. Per-base quality was not reported, and no clone a single base away is much larger than it.

The cysteine opens and the phenylalanine closes a CDR3 of 15 amino acids. Only the CDR3 region is kept as DNA, spanning 45 bases read in frame from base 1. The V end loses 4 bases and the J end loses 0 bases, and a stretch of 12 bases separates them. The CDR1 and CDR2 encoded by the germline V gene (reference sequence) are SGHKS and YYEKEE. The study deep-sequenced TCR repertoires of sorted CD4+ and CD8+ blood T cells from severe aplastic anemia patients and healthy subjects. Ficoll-Paque density gradient centrifugation was used to isolate peripheral blood mononuclear cells. Before DNA extraction, CD4+ and CD8+ T cells were sorted with FACS or magnetic beads. Profiling of TCR beta VDJ combinations and CDR3 sequences used genomic DNA as the template. An Illumina HiSeq 2000 was the platform used for TCR repertoire sequencing. Per the authors' processing: Repertoires were assessed using TRBV/TRBJ rearrangement plots, CDR3 size and DJ length profiles, and Simpson's diversity index. The immunodominant clone was defined as the most abundant DNA sequence in deep sequencing data. CDR3 amino acid sequences were screened for sharing across subjects and compared with published repertoires and the VDJdb database. The raw public reads went through TCRdb reprocessing: fastp at Q25, MiXCR clone calling, in-frame beta chains kept. Rows matching on CDR3 protein sequence are summarized as one entry with the most common DNA and genes. TCRdb's processing, not the authors' own work, is the source of the V and J calls. This sample holds under 200,000 distinct CDR3 sequences; 55% to 70% were observed only once. 45% of the sample belongs to the ten largest clones.

This TCR was sampled from a human donor in good health. Recombination connected TRBV5-5 to TRBJ2-3; the D region may be TRBD1 or TRBD2, each matching 5 bases equally. Source material: sorted CD4+, CD8+, or CD8+CD57+ T cells (not recorded which) from PBMCs. CDR3 sequence: CASSRRGSSTDTQYF. The nucleotides are TGTGCCAGCAGCCGCCGGGGCTCAAGCACAGATACGCAGTATTTT.